What follows is one T cell receptor (beta chain) and its context. This entry belongs to a study of immune cell composition in non-small cell lung cancer. V was cut by 0 bases and J by 5 bases, with 10 bases left in between. The length of the CDR3 is 14 residues. Germline V gives CDR1 LNHDA, CDR2 SQIVND (reference sequence). Here immunoSEQ multiplex PCR was the method, and the copy in TCRdb shows in-frame clones only, minus some. The sample contains about 4,000 clones, about 80% of which appear only once. The clonotype comes from a human donor with non-small cell lung cancer. V is TRBV19 and J is TRBJ2-5; D ambiguous. Source material: lung tumor tissue. As DNA, the CDR3 is TGTGCCAGTAGTATAGACGTCACTGGGGAGACCCAGTACTTC. Translating gives CASSIDVTGETQYF.